This T cell receptor (beta chain) was found in a study of T cell changes during pregnancy in multiple sclerosis. Germline V lookup: CDR1 SGHRS, CDR2 YFSETQ. The junction had 6 bases not matched to a gene; V was cut back by 3 bases and J by 3 bases. CDR3 length: 15 amino acids. TCRdb keeps only in-frame clones here, not all; method: immunoSEQ multiplex PCR. The table lists over 50,000 clones, over 80% of them singletons. Sequenced material: peripheral blood, taken in the first trimester of pregnancy. The receptor comes from a female donor in good health, enrolled as a control in a pregnancy study. The gene calls are TRBV5-1 and TRBJ2-7; 10 nucleotides line up with TRBD2. The CDR3 DNA follows: TGCGCCAGCAGCTCGTCTAGCGGGGGCCACTACGAGCAGTACTTC. Protein product: CASSSSSGGHYEQYF.